This T cell receptor (beta chain) came from a study of cytomegalovirus exposure and HLA in healthy donors. Findings of the study overall: Immune exposure information available was restricted to CMV serostatus. The authors later found TCR association rates varying by HLA locus, with DRB1 most and HLA-C fewest. Rare sequences made up most TCRs, while some public TCRs were found in many donors.

CDR1 and CDR2 (germline): SGDLS, YYNGEE. The CDR3 sequence is 14 residues long. With 4 bases clipped from V and 8 bases from J, the junction kept 6 bases outside the gene matches. With respect to this clone: Its antigen is undetermined.

PCR primers comprised 60 Vbeta and 13 Jbeta primers. TCRdb's copy holds only in-frame clones and misses some; the assay was immunoSEQ multiplex PCR. The sample has about 120,000 clones, 50% to 80% seen once; the top ten hold more than 6.5%. Sequencing was performed on PBMCs. V and J are TRBV9 and TRBJ1-2; TRBD1 matches 12 bases. The TCR comes from a woman aged 40 to 50 in good health and CMV-seropositive. Here the CDR3 reads CASSILGQGAGYTF. For the CDR3, the DNA is TGTGCCAGCAGCATACTGGGACAGGGGGCCGGCTACACCTTC.